The 23 T cell receptor beta chains in this list originate from one sample, sequenced in a study of graft-versus-host responses after intestinal transplantation. Assay: immunoSEQ multiplex PCR; the TCRdb copy retains only in-frame clones and omits some. The data show about 120,000 clones, 85% to 95% seen once. Antigens for these TCRs are unknown. This specimen was unstimulated CD8+ T cells sorted from spleen or lymph node cells, taken before intestinal transplant. These receptors were collected from a human donor who received an intestinal transplant.

This rearrangement joins TRBV14 to TRBJ1-1; 7 nucleotides match TRBD1. With V trimmed by 0 bases and J by 3 bases, 7 bases remained unmatched. In germline, CDR1 is SGHDN, CDR2 FVKESK. The CDR3 length is 16 residues. Here the CDR3 reads CASSQDRLGTDTEAFF. CDR3 DNA: TGTGCCAGCAGCCAAGATCGGTTGGGGACAGACACTGAAGCTTTCTTT.

The gene calls are TRBV25-1 and TRBJ2-7; D is perhaps TRBD2 (5 bases). Germline loops: CDR1 MGHDK, CDR2 SYGVNS. V shed 5 bases and J shed 4 bases, with 15 bases lying between them. This CDR3 comprises 14 residues. CDR3 residues: CASSNAAGTYEQYF. CDR3 DNA: TGTGCCAGCAGTAACGCGGCGGGCACTTACGAGCAGTACTTC.

V gene TRBV7-9 combines with J gene TRBJ2-7, with TRBD1 as a possible D gene (7 bases). With 2 bases removed from V and 3 bases from J, the gap between germline ends came to 17 bases. The CDR3 length is 16 residues. Germline loops: CDR1 SEHNR, CDR2 FQNEAQ (reference sequence). The CDR3 region has the DNA TGTGCCAGCAGCTTAAAGTCAGGGGGGCTAATCTACGAGCAGTACTTC. Amino acids: CASSLKSGGLIYEQYF.

The rearrangement uses TRBV27 and TRBJ1-5; D is undetermined. The CDR3 extends over 14 amino acids. Trimming pared 2 bases from V and 0 bases from J, leaving 5 bases between. Germline CDR1 MNHEY, CDR2 SMNVEV (reference sequence). Here the CDR3 reads CASSLAFSNQPQHF. CDR3 bases: TGTGCCAGCAGTTTAGCATTTAGCAATCAGCCCCAGCATTTT.

The chain combines TRBV4-3 with TRBJ2-7; 8 bases are shared with TRBD2. Germline assignment: CDR1 LGHNA and CDR2 YSLEER. The CDR3 spans 16 residues. V trimming: 1 base; J trimming: 1 base; junction bases outside the gene matches: 6. In nucleotides, the CDR3 is TGCGCCAGCAGCCAAGGATTGGCGGGAGGTTCCTACGAGCAGTACTTC. Residues: CASSQGLAGGSYEQYF.

This clone has just one count. The J gene is TRBJ2-5, the V gene TRBV5-6, with D perhaps matching TRBD1 or TRBD2 (6 bases each). The DNA end is more similar to TRBJ2-7, so the J call may be wrong. Germline V gene sequence: CDR1 SGHDT, CDR2 YYEEEE. The CDR3 totals 14 residues. CDR3: CASSWGAGSDEQYF. CDR3 DNA sequence: TGTGCCAGCAGCTGGGGGGCCGGGTCCGACGAGCAGTACTTC.

Here the CDR3 DNA reads TGTGCCATCAGTGTCCCCCACCCGGGACAACCGATCTCCTACGAGCAGTACTTC. The encoded protein is CAISVPHPGQPISYEQYF. The chain employs TRBV10-3 and TRBJ2-7; weak D call: TRBD1 (6 bases). The ends were cut back, 4 bases at V and 0 bases at J, with 22 bases in the middle. This CDR3 is built from 18 residues. Germline V gene lookup returns CDR1 ENHRY and CDR2 SYGVKD.

This clone was counted a few times. The chain recombines TRBV4-3 with TRBJ1-2; no clear D. The CDR3 totals 14 residues. Germline V lookup: CDR1 LGHNA, CDR2 YSLEER. The ends were cut back, 1 base at V and 2 bases at J, with 8 bases in the middle. CDR3 amino acids: CASSQGPRNYGYTF. The CDR3 nucleotides are TGCGCCAGCAGCCAAGGACCGCGAAACTATGGCTACACCTTC.

This clone was found once. The chain carries TRBV7-6 and TRBJ1-2; maybe TRBD1 (5 bases). The CDR3 totals 21 residues. Trimming took 3 bases from V and 5 from J, leaving 34 bases between them. Germline CDR1 reads SGHVS; CDR2 reads FNYEAQ. CDR3 loop: CASSFVPPTGPPPSKDYGYTF. In DNA, the CDR3 is TGTGCCAGCAGCTTTGTACCCCCAACGGGGCCCCCCCCCTCTAAGGATTATGGCTACACCTTC.

V and J are TRBV30 and TRBJ2-6; possibly TRBD1 for D (6 bases). V was shortened by 2 bases and J by 0 bases, with 14 bases between the two germline ends. The CDR3 covers 17 residues. Germline V gives CDR1 GTSNPN, CDR2 SVGIG (reference sequence). CDR3 loop: CAWSTGHSLSGANVLTF. DNA of the CDR3: TGTGCCTGGAGTACGGGACACTCACTCTCTGGGGCCAACGTCCTGACTTTC.

The rearrangement links TRBV16 to TRBJ2-5; weak D call: TRBD1 (6 bases). The closer fit of TRBJ2-7 to the DNA end suggests the J call may be wrong. The CDR3 extends over 12 amino acids. Germline loops: CDR1 KGHSY, CDR2 FQNENV. The CDR3 coding sequence is TGTGCCAGCAGCCTCGACAGGTACGAGCAGTACTTC. Protein: CASSLDRYEQYF.

This clone was counted a single time. This same CDR3 is encoded by further DNA sequences in the sample. This rearrangement joins TRBV7-9 to TRBJ2-1; D is uncertain. CDR1 and CDR2 (germline): SEHNR, FQNEAQ (reference sequence). This CDR3 has 13 amino acids. V was trimmed by 1 base and J by 5 bases, leaving 6 bases between them. This CDR3 reads CASSLVVNNEQFF. The DNA of the CDR3 is TGTGCCAGCAGCTTAGTAGTCAACAATGAGCAGTTCTTC.

The chain carries TRBV4-3 and TRBJ1-5; 9 bases match TRBD1. The germline CDR1 and CDR2 sequences are LGHNA and YSLEER. The CDR3 is 19 residues long. Unmatched junction bases numbered 10, after V lost 1 base and J lost 0 bases. The CDR3 DNA follows: TGCGCCAGCAGCCAAGCCGGGACAGGGTACGTGTATAGCAATCAGCCCCAGCATTTT. This codes for CASSQAGTGYVYSNQPQHF.

As DNA, the CDR3 is TGCGCCAGCAGCCACCGACAGGCCCTCCCGGGAACTGAAGCTTTCTTT. Translated: CASSHRQALPGTEAFF. V and J are TRBV4-1 and TRBJ1-1; tentative D call: TRBD1 (6 bases). This CDR3 region has 16 residues. The V and J ends lost 3 bases and 5 bases respectively, with 19 bases between them. Looked up from germline, CDR1 is MGHRA and CDR2 is YSYEKL.

V usage is TRBV30 and J usage is TRBJ1-1; D is ambiguous. The V end lost 1 base, the J end lost 0 bases, and 9 bases lay between the germline ends. The CDR3 has 14 residues. CDR1 and CDR2 (germline): GTSNPN, SVGIG (reference sequence). The CDR3 coding sequence is TGTGCCTGGAGTGGCGGACGTTTGAACACTGAAGCTTTCTTT. It codes for CAWSGGRLNTEAFF.

CDR3 DNA sequence: TGTGCCACCAGCAGAGATAGGGGAGCAGGGGTCAGCACAGATACGCAGTATTTT. Residues: CATSRDRGAGVSTDTQYF. The chain joins TRBV15 to TRBJ2-3; possible D gene TRBD1, 6 bases. The CDR3 extends over 18 amino acids. Per the germline V gene, CDR1 is LNHNV and CDR2 is YYDKDF (reference sequence). V gave up 0 bases and J gave up 0 bases, with 16 bases separating them.

This chain connects TRBV9 to TRBJ2-3; maybe TRBD1 (5 bases). V lost 1 base, J lost 4 bases, and 13 bases lay in between. Germline lookup yields CDR1 SGDLS and CDR2 YYNGEE. CDR3 length: 15 amino acids. The CDR3 spells CASSVNTGSPDTQYF. The CDR3 nucleotides read TGTGCCAGCAGCGTAAACACAGGCTCGCCAGATACGCAGTATTTT.

CDR3 nucleotide sequence: TGTGCCAGCAGTCAAGGACCTGAGCAGTACTTC. Protein sequence: CASSQGPEQYF. The V call is TRBV6-5, the J call TRBJ2-7, with D uncertain. CDR1 is MNHEY, CDR2 SVGAGI, per germline. The CDR3 contains 11 residues. V dropped 5 bases and J dropped 7 bases, with 9 bases sitting between them.

This clone was observed once. The rearrangement uses TRBV5-6 and TRBJ1-4; possibly TRBD1 for D (5 bases). Germline CDR1 and CDR2: SGHDT and YYEEEE. This CDR3 has 15 residues. Trimming pared 1 base from V and 8 bases from J, leaving 15 bases between. This CDR3 reads CASSLFPQGGEKLFF. The CDR3 nucleotides read TGTGCCAGCAGCTTGTTCCCTCAGGGTGGCGAAAAACTGTTTTTT.

The chain joins TRBV9 to TRBJ2-1; TRBD2 matches at 9 bases. Looked up from germline, CDR1 is SGDLS and CDR2 is YYNGEE. This CDR3 is 17 amino acids long. J lost 5 bases, V lost 0 bases, and 9 bases had no gene match. CDR3 in amino acids: CASSVDATTSGNNEQFF. The DNA of the CDR3 is TGTGCCAGCAGCGTAGATGCCACGACTAGCGGCAACAATGAGCAGTTCTTC.

The rearrangement uses TRBV19 and TRBJ1-2; D uncertain. Trimming stripped 11 bases from V and 4 bases from J, with 5 bases between. The CDR3 loop spans 9 amino acids. The germline gives CDR1 LNHDA, CDR2 SQIVND (reference sequence). The CDR3 sequence: CALSYGYTF. CDR3 DNA: TGTGCCCTAAGCTATGGCTACACCTTC. The whole variable domain, remainder taken from reference TRBV19 and TRBJ1-2, is DGGITQSPKYLFRKEGQNVTLSCEQNLNHDAMYWYRQDPGQGLRLIYYSQIVNDFQKGDIAEGYSVSREKKESFPLTVTSAQKNPTAFYLCALSYGYTFGSGTRLTVV.

The gene calls are TRBV19 and TRBJ2-7, with TRBD1 matching over 11 bases. Germline trimming cut 2 bases from V and 7 bases from J; bases unmatched to any gene: 13. CDR1 LNHDA and CDR2 SQIVND come from the germline V gene (reference sequence). The CDR3 runs 17 residues. The CDR3 nucleotides are TGTGCCAGTAGTATATATATAGGACAGGGGGCTAATACGGAGCAGTACTTC. It specifies CASSIYIGQGANTEQYF.

The V and J genes are TRBV15 and TRBJ2-7, with D perhaps matching TRBD1 (6 bases). Germline values: CDR1 LNHNV, CDR2 YYDKDF (reference sequence). V was clipped by 5 bases and J by 2 bases, with 19 bases between them. This CDR3 has 16 residues. The CDR3 DNA sequence: TGTGCCACCAGCTCAACTGCCCAGACAGGTACCTACGAGCAGTACTTC. It translates to CATSSTAQTGTYEQYF. The whole variable domain, filled in from reference TRBV15 and TRBJ2-7, reads DAMVIQNPRYQVTQFGKPVTLSCSQTLNHNVMYWYQQKSSQAPKLLFHYYDKDFNNEADTPDNFQSRRPNTSFCFLDIRSPGLGDTAMYLCATSSTAQTGTYEQYFGPGTRLTVT.